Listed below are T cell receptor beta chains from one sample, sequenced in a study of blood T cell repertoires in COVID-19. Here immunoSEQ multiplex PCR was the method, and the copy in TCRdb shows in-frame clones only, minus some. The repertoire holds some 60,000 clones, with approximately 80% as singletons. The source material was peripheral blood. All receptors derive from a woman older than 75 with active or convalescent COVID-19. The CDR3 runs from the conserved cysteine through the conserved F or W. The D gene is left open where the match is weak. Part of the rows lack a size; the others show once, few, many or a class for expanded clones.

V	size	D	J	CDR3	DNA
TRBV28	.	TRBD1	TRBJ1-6	CASSLGTGGSSPLHF	TGTGCCAGCAGTTTAGGGACAGGGGGCAGTTCACCCCTCCACTTT
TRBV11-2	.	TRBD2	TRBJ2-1	CASSFRLAGAYNEQFF	TGTGCCAGCAGCTTTAGACTAGCGGGGGCTTACAATGAGCAGTTCTTC
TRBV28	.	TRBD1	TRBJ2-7	CASSLGDRVYEQYF	TGTGCCAGCAGTTTAGGGGACAGGGTCTACGAGCAGTACTTC
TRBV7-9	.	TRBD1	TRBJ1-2	CASSLRQGDRPYGYTF	TGTGCCAGCAGCTTAAGACAGGGGGATCGTCCCTATGGCTACACCTTC
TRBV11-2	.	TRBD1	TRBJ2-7	CASSHRDSSYEQYF	TGTGCCAGCAGCCATCGGGACAGCTCCTACGAGCAGTACTTC
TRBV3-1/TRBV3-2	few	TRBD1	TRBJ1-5	CASSPGTGGNQPQHF	TGTGCCAGCAGCCCCGGGACAGGGGGTAATCAGCCCCAGCATTTT
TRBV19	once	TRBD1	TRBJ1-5	CASWDRGPNQPQHF	TGTGCCAGTTGGGACAGGGGCCCCAATCAGCCCCAGCATTTT
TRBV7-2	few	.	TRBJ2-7	CASSPGGGGLGYEQYF	TGTGCCAGCAGCCCCGGGGGAGGGGGTCTCGGCTACGAGCAGTACTTC
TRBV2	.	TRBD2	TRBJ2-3	CASTSGGPTDTQYF	TGTGCCAGCACTTCGGGGGGACCCACAGATACGCAGTATTTT
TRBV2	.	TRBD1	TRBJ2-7	CASSEASSPTGIYEQYF	TGTGCCAGCAGTGAAGCCTCCTCCCCGACAGGGATCTACGAGCAGTACTTC
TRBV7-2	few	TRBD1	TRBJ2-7	CASSLASTEGTGKHEQYF	TGTGCCAGCAGCTTAGCCAGCACCGAGGGGACAGGGAAGCACGAGCAGTACTTC
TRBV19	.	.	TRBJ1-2	CASSIGWQNYGYTF	TGTGCCAGTAGTATAGGATGGCAGAACTATGGCTACACCTTC
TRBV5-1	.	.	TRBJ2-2	CASSLVGGAVTGELFF	TGCGCCAGCAGCTTGGTTGGGGGGGCGGTCACCGGGGAGCTGTTTTTT
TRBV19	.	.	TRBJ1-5	CASSITNSNQPQHF	TGTGCCAGTAGTATTACTAATAGCAATCAGCCCCAGCATTTT
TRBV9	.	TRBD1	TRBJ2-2	CASSQTGVTGELFF	TGTGCCAGCAGCCAGACAGGGGTCACCGGGGAGCTGTTTTTT
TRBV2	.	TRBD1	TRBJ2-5	CASLDRGQGETQYF	TGTGCCAGCCTAGACAGGGGGCAGGGTGAGACCCAGTACTTC
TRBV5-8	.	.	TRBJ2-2	CARPHRVVTGELFF	TGTGCCAGACCCCACAGGGTGGTGACCGGGGAGCTGTTTTTT